This T cell receptor beta chain was sequenced for a study of CD8 T cells in ankylosing spondylitis. Study observations and caveats: CD8+ cells made up the disease-linked clones, which were relatively rare in peripheral blood. Enrichment of disease-linked clones was reportedly significant in matched ankylosing spondylitis synovial fluid. There was a TCR beta motif, made of several highly homologous variants, that appeared characteristic of ankylosing spondylitis blood.

With molecular barcodes, quantitative 5'-RACE was used to make the TCR beta libraries. TCRdb ran MiXCR on the 5' RACE reads and lists one entry per CDR3 protein. The profile shows roughly 90,000 distinct CDR3 sequences, about 8.3% of them singletons. This clonotype was found many times. The antigen is undetermined. J was trimmed by 5 bases and V by 7 bases; bases with no gene match: 12. The CDR3 covers 16 residues. The sample consisted of blood, either unsorted or a sorted T cell fraction (not recorded which). J is TRBJ1-4 and V is TRBV12-3 or TRBV12-4; 8 positions match TRBD1. The sequence was obtained from a male donor with ankylosing spondylitis. CDR3 DNA sequence: TGTGCCAGCACCTTGGGACCGGGACAGGAGAATGAAAAACTGTTTTTT. It yields the protein CASTLGPGQENEKLFF.